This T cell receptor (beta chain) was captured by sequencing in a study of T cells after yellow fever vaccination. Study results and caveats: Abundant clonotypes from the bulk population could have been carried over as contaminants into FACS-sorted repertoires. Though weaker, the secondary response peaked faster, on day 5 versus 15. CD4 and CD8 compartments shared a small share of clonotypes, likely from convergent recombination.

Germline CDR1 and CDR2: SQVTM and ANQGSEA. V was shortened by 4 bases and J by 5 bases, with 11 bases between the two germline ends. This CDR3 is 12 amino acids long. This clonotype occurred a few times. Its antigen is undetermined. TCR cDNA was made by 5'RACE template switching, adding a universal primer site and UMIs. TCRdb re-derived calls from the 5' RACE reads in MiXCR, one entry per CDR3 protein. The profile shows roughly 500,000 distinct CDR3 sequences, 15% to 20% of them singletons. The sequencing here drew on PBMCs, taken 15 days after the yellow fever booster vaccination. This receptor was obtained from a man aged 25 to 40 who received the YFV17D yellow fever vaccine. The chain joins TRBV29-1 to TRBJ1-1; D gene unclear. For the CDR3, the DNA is TGCAGCGTTGGGGCCGGGCGAACTGAAGCTTTCTTT. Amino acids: CSVGAGRTEAFF.